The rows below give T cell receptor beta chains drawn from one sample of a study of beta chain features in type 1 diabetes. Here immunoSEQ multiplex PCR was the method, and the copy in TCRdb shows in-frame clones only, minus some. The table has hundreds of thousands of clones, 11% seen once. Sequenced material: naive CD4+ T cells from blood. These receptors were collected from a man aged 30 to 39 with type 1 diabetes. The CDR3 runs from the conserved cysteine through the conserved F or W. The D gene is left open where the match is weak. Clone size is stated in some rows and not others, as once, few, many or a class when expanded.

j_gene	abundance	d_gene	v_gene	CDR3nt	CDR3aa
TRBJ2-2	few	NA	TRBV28	TGTGCCAGCAGTCGATTGGGTCGAGGGACCGGGGAGCTGTTTTTT	CASSRLGRGTGELFF
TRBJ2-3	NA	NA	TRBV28	TGTGCCAGCTCACAAACGAGCACAGATACGCAGTATTTT	CASSQTSTDTQYF
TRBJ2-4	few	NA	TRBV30	TGTGCCTGGAGTTACGGGTTAGCCAAAAACATTCAGTACTTC	CAWSYGLAKNIQYF
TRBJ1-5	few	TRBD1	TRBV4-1	TGCGCCAGCAGCCAATGGGGGGACAGTCGGGGCAATCAGCCCCAGCATTTT	CASSQWGDSRGNQPQHF
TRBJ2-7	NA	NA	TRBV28	TGTGCCAGCAGTTTAAAGGCGATCGGGTCCTACGAGCAGTACTTC	CASSLKAIGSYEQYF
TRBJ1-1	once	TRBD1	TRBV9	TGTGCCAGCAGCGACGAGACAGGGCAGACTGAAGCTTTCTTT	CASSDETGQTEAFF
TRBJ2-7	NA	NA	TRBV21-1	TGTGCCAGCAGGACCCCGGGACAGGTGTTTTACGAGCAGTACTTC	CASRTPGQVFYEQYF
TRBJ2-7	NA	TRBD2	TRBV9	TGTGCCAGCAGCCCTCGAGCGGGGGAAACCTACGAGCAGTACTTC	CASSPRAGETYEQYF
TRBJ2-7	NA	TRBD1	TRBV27	TGTGCCAGCAGTCACCGGACAGGGACCTATAACGAGCAGTACTTC	CASSHRTGTYNEQYF
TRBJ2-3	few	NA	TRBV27	TGTGCCAGCAGCATAGCTAGGACTAGCACAGATACGCAGTATTTT	CASSIARTSTDTQYF
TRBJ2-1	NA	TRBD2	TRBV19	TGTGCCAGTAGTATCGGTCCTAGCGGGGGGGCCTGGGAGCAGTTCTTC	CASSIGPSGGAWEQFF
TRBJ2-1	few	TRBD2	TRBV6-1	TGTGCCAGCAGTACCGGACTAGCGGGGGGCAATGAGCAGTTCTTC	CASSTGLAGGNEQFF
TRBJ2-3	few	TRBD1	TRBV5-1	TGCGCCAGCAGCTCGACAGGGGGCGAAGATACGCAGTATTTT	CASSSTGGEDTQYF
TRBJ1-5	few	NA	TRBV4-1	TGCGCCAGCAGCCAATTGCCCCACCTTACCACCTATAGCAATCAGCCCCAGCATTTT	CASSQLPHLTTYSNQPQHF
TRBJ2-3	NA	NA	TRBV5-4	TGTGCCAGCAGCTCCCCTGGGCAGGAACCAACAGATACGCAGTATTTT	CASSSPGQEPTDTQYF
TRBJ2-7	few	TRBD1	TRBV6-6	TGTGCCAGCAGGCAACCGGGACAGGGTAGTTGGGAGCAGTACTTC	CASRQPGQGSWEQYF
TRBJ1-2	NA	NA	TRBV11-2	TGTGCCAGCAGCTCGACAGCTAAGCTGTATGGCTACACCTTC	CASSSTAKLYGYTF
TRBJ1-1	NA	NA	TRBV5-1	TGCGCCAGTTACGGGCTCTCGGGGTCTGAAGCTTTCTTT	CASYGLSGSEAFF
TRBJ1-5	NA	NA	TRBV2	TGTGCCAGCAGTCAGCAGGCGAGCAATCAGCCCCAGCATTTT	CASSQQASNQPQHF
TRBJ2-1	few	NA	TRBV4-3	TGCGCCAGCAGCCGGGGGCTACCCTCCTACAATGAGCAGTTCTTC	CASSRGLPSYNEQFF
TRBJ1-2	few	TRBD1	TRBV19	TGTGCCAGTAAGACAGGGGACGACAACTATGGCTACACCTTC	CASKTGDDNYGYTF
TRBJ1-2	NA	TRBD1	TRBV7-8	TGTGCCAGCAGCCCCCTCGGACAGGGAACAGGCTACACCTTC	CASSPLGQGTGYTF
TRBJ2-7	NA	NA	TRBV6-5	TGTGCCAGCAGTGCGGGTTACGAGCAGTACTTC	CASSAGYEQYF
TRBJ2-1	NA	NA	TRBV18	TGTGCCAGCTCACCCGCCGGGTATGGCTACAATGAGCAGTTCTTC	CASSPAGYGYNEQFF